The subject of this entry is one T cell receptor (beta chain). V lost 1 base and J 3 bases, leaving 11 bases between the germline ends. CDR3 size: 15 residues. The germline gives CDR1 SNHLY, CDR2 FYNNEI. The record originates from a study of blood T cell repertoires in COVID-19. Turning to the study itself: Samples of COVID-19 (acute and convalescent) were obtained from the United States, Italy and Spain. PBMCs, B-cell-depleted T cells, or T cells provided the cDNA or gDNA that made up the material.

The data were produced by immunoSEQ multiplex PCR, yet TCRdb's version contains in-frame clones alone and is incomplete. Among around 100,000 clones listed, 91% were seen once. The TCR was taken from a man aged 18 to 29 with acute or convalescent COVID-19. Material for sequencing was peripheral blood. The rearrangement uses TRBV2 and TRBJ2-3; D may be TRBD2 (6 bases). The CDR3 reads CASSEEEGRTDTQYF. The CDR3 coding sequence is TGTGCCAGCAGTGAAGAGGAGGGAAGGACAGATACGCAGTATTTT. Based on the CDR3 plus reference TRBV2 and TRBJ2-3, the full variable domain is EPEVTQTPSHQVTQMGQEVILRCVPISNHLYFYWYRQILGQKVEFLVSFYNNEISEKSEIFDDQFSVERPDGSNFTLKIRSTKLEDSAMYFCASSEEEGRTDTQYFGPGTRLTVL.